These 17 T cell receptor beta chains originate from one sample sequenced in a study of blood T cell repertoires in COVID-19. Sequencing was performed with immunoSEQ multiplex PCR; in TCRdb, only in-frame clones are kept and a portion is missing. The sample lists 95,000 to 100,000 clones, 75% to 90% occurring once. Sequencing was done on a sample of peripheral blood. The receptors come from a woman aged 70-85 years with active or convalescent COVID-19.

V and J are TRBV14 and TRBJ2-3, with 11 bases identical to TRBD2. V trimming: 4 bases; J trimming: 4 bases; junction bases outside the gene matches: 4. This CDR3 is 15 amino acids long. CDR1 is SGHDN, CDR2 FVKESK, per germline. CDR3 sequence: CASSRSSGGADTQYF. The CDR3 DNA reads TGTGCCAGCAGCCGGAGTAGCGGGGGGGCAGATACGCAGTATTTT.

This chain connects TRBV7-6 to TRBJ2-7; maybe TRBD1 (6 bases). Germline assignment: CDR1 SGHVS and CDR2 FNYEAQ. The germline V and J ends were trimmed by 5 bases and 6 bases, with 14 bases remaining between them. The length of the CDR3 is 13 residues. CDR3 in DNA: TGTGCCAGCAGCGCAGATCGAGGGGGCGAGCAGTACTTC. As protein: CASSADRGGEQYF.

This clone was recorded a few times. The chain is built from TRBV7-9 and TRBJ1-4, with D tentatively TRBD1 (6 bases). From germline, CDR1 is SEHNR and CDR2 FQNEAQ (reference sequence). The CDR3 contains 14 residues. The germline V and J ends were trimmed by 5 bases and 4 bases, with 11 bases remaining between them. CDR3 amino acids: CASSTRGSNEKLFF. CDR3 nucleotides: TGTGCCAGCAGCACCAGGGGAAGTAATGAAAAACTGTTTTTT.

The chain uses TRBV5-4 and TRBJ1-1, with D tentatively TRBD1 (5 bases). V dropped 3 bases and J dropped 0 bases, with 6 bases sitting between them. Germline CDR1 and CDR2: SGHNT and YYREEE (reference sequence). The CDR3 is 13 amino acids. DNA of the CDR3: TGTGCCAGCAGCTCCAGGGTGAACACTGAAGCTTTCTTT. It yields the protein CASSSRVNTEAFF.

This rearrangement joins TRBV9 to TRBJ2-7; the D gene is possibly TRBD1 (6 bases). Trimming removed 3 bases at V and 5 bases at J, with 18 bases between. Germline V gives CDR1 SGDLS, CDR2 YYNGEE. The CDR3 has 15 amino acids. The CDR3 DNA reads as TGTGCCAGCAGCGGGGGGCAGGGGAACTACAACGAGCAGTACTTC. This codes for CASSGGQGNYNEQYF.

The V gene is TRBV24-1, the J gene TRBJ2-2; 10 bases align to TRBD1. Germline CDR1 is KGHDR and CDR2 is SFDVKD. This CDR3 is built from 16 residues. V trimming: 4 bases; J trimming: 5 bases; junction bases outside the gene matches: 6. The chain's CDR3 is CATSDQRTGGTGELFF. The CDR3 DNA follows: TGTGCCACCAGTGACCAGCGGACAGGGGGGACCGGGGAGCTGTTTTTT.

The rearrangement uses TRBV5-4 and TRBJ2-7, with 14 bases identical to TRBD2. V lost 3 bases, J lost 5 bases, and 7 bases stayed unmatched. CDR1 is SGHNT and CDR2 is YYREEE in the germline V gene (reference sequence). CDR3 length equals 16 residues. For the CDR3, the DNA is TGTGCCAGCAGCTGGACCGGGACTAGCGGGAGAGACGAGCAGTACTTC. As protein: CASSWTGTSGRDEQYF.

The chain links TRBV30 to TRBJ2-3, with 8 bases that match TRBD1. CDR3 length equals 14 residues. CDR1 and CDR2 (germline): GTSNPN, SVGIG (reference sequence). Losses at the gene ends were 5 bases for V and 0 bases for J; bases not matched to a gene: 4. CDR3 loop: CAWAQGASTDTQYF. The DNA of the CDR3 is TGTGCCTGGGCGCAGGGGGCTAGCACAGATACGCAGTATTTT.

This chain joins TRBV7-2 and TRBJ2-1; 13 bases line up with TRBD2. The CDR3 extends over 15 amino acids. Germline lookup yields CDR1 SGHTA and CDR2 FQGNSA. The V gene end was trimmed by 5 bases and the J gene end by 9 bases; junction bases not matched to a gene: 7. The CDR3 loop reads CASSRRLAGGSEQFF. In DNA form, the CDR3 reads TGTGCCAGCAGCCGCAGACTAGCGGGAGGTTCTGAGCAGTTCTTC.

This sequence joins TRBV9 and TRBJ1-2; D remains unclear. Trimming cost V 4 bases and J 4 bases, with 11 bases left between them. The germline CDR1 and CDR2 sequences are SGDLS and YYNGEE. CDR3 size: 13 residues. The CDR3 DNA reads as TGTGCCAGCAGCACCTGGTCGGGCTATGGCTACACCTTC. This sequence encodes CASSTWSGYGYTF.

The chain recombines TRBV6-5 with TRBJ1-6; perhaps TRBD1 as D (6 bases). CDR1 is MNHEY and CDR2 is SVGAGI in the germline V gene. V was cut by 4 bases and J by 5 bases, with 9 bases left in between. The CDR3 runs 14 residues. CDR3 sequence (DNA): TGTGCCAGCAGTTTTCAGGGGAATAATTCACCCCTCCACTTT. This translates into CASSFQGNNSPLHF.

The rearrangement links TRBV5-1 to TRBJ2-1; 8 positions match TRBD2. The CDR3 has 15 residues. CDR1 and CDR2 from the germline V gene are SGHRS and YFSETQ. With V trimmed by 4 bases and J by 0 bases, 3 bases remained unmatched. For the CDR3, the DNA is TGCGCCAGCAGCCTTAGCGGGAACTCCTACAATGAGCAGTTCTTC. Protein product: CASSLSGNSYNEQFF.

This rearrangement joins TRBV5-1 to TRBJ1-3; D unclear. Germline V CDR1 and CDR2: SGHRS, YFSETQ. The CDR3 has 13 residues. Trimming took off 2 bases at V and 4 bases at J, with 7 bases between the two ends. CDR3 coding DNA: TGCGCCAGCAGCTTTAGCGTCGGAAACACCATATATTTT. Protein: CASSFSVGNTIYF.

This chain uses TRBV30 with TRBJ1-2; D call uncertain. With 5 bases removed from V and 6 bases from J, the gap between germline ends came to 19 bases. CDR3 length: 14 residues. The germline V gene has CDR1 GTSNPN and CDR2 SVGIG (reference sequence). This chain's CDR3 is CAWDFRRSGHGYTF. For the CDR3, the DNA is TGTGCCTGGGACTTTCGAAGGTCGGGTCATGGCTACACCTTC.

In its sample, this clone was seen once. This chain links TRBV21-1 with TRBJ2-7; the table's D call, TRBD2, has no DNA check behind it. TRBV21-1 is tagged as a pseudogene. CDR3 size: 16 residues. CDR3 sequence reads: CASSKGPGGLPYEQYF. DNA for the CDR3: TGTGCCAGCAGCAAAGGGCCCGGGGGGCTGCCCTACGAGCAGTACTTC.

This clone appeared once. This rearrangement joins TRBV4-3 to TRBJ2-3, with no clear D. Germline V CDR1 and CDR2: LGHNA, YSLEER. V lost 2 bases, J lost 4 bases, and 7 bases lay in between. The CDR3 is made up of 13 amino acids. CDR3 in amino acids: CASSQQVADTQYF. In DNA, the CDR3 is TGCGCCAGCAGCCAACAGGTCGCAGATACGCAGTATTTT.

The J gene is TRBJ1-1, the V gene TRBV5-4, with D possibly being TRBD1 (5 bases). Per the germline V gene, CDR1 is SGHNT and CDR2 is YYREEE (reference sequence). There are 15 residues in the CDR3. Deletions cut 1 base from V and 7 bases from J, with 17 bases between. The CDR3 loop reads CASSLWKGGDSEAFF. Written as DNA, the CDR3 is TGTGCCAGCAGCTTGTGGAAGGGAGGGGATAGTGAAGCTTTCTTT.